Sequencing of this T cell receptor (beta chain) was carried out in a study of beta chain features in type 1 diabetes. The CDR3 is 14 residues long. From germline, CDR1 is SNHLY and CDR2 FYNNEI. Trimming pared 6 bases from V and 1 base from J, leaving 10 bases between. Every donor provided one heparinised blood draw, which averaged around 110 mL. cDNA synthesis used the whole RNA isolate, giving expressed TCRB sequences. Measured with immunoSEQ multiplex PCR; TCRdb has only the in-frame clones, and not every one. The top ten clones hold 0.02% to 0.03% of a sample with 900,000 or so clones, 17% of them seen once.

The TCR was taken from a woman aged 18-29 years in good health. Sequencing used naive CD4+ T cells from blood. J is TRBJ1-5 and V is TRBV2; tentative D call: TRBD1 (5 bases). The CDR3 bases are TGTGCCAGCAGGGCAGGGACCAGCAATCAGCCCCAGCATTTT. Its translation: CASRAGTSNQPQHF.